This TCR beta chain was profiled in a study of shared clonotypes between healthy human individuals. It was CD45RO-negative cells, positively selected for CCR7, that made up naive CD8 cells, with terminally differentiated effector memory CD45RA+ cells excluded. CDR1 is PRHDT, CDR2 FYEKMQ, per germline (reference sequence). V shed 1 base and J shed 2 bases, with 14 bases lying between them. There are 16 residues in the CDR3. This clone was seen just once. Its antigen is undetermined. Notes on the study in general: Sampling involved blood alone; tissue repertoires likely differ.

The assay was immunoSEQ multiplex PCR, and TCRdb's table has in-frame clones only and misses some. The sample carries over 2 million clones, roughly 95% recorded once. The sequence derives from a man younger than 35 in good health. Source material: naive CD8+ T cells sorted from blood. The chain links TRBV13 to TRBJ2-5; tentatively, D is TRBD1 (6 bases). The DNA of the CDR3 is TGTGCCAGCAGCTTAGCTAAGGGGGATTGGCAAGAGACCCAGTACTTC. This gives the protein CASSLAKGDWQETQYF.